The 26 T cell receptor beta chains below were found in one sample sequenced in a study of blood T cell repertoires in COVID-19. Sequenced by immunoSEQ multiplex PCR; TCRdb stores in-frame clones only, minus some. This table holds about 210,000 clones, about 87% found once. The sample was PBMCs or T cells enriched from blood (not recorded which). All receptors derive from a man younger than 35 with acute COVID-19.

The rearrangement joins TRBV10-2 to TRBJ2-7, with D possibly being TRBD2 (5 bases). Germline V lookup: CDR1 WSHSY, CDR2 SAAADI. The CDR3 contains 13 residues. Trimming shortened V by 8 bases and J by 3 bases, and 14 bases separated the two germline ends. The CDR3 sequence: CASREGNRYEQYF. DNA for the CDR3: TGCGCCAGCCGAGAGGGAAACCGCTACGAGCAGTACTTC.

The count of this clone is one. This chain joins TRBV2 and TRBJ2-5; TRBD2 matches at 10 bases. This CDR3 contains 14 residues. Germline CDR1 is SNHLY and CDR2 is FYNNEI. After removal of 6 bases from V and 3 bases from J, the junction contained 4 bases not matched to a gene. CDR3 sequence: CASRYGLAEETQYF. In nucleotides, the CDR3 is TGTGCCAGCAGATACGGACTAGCGGAAGAGACCCAGTACTTC.

J is TRBJ2-1 and V is TRBV5-4, with TRBD2 matching 14 bases. This CDR3 has 17 residues. The germline gives CDR1 SGHNT, CDR2 YYREEE (reference sequence). J lost 7 bases, V lost 4 bases, and 10 bases had no gene match. CDR3 loop: CASSRETSGRAKNEQFF. DNA of the CDR3: TGTGCCAGCAGCCGAGAGACTAGCGGGAGGGCTAAGAATGAGCAGTTCTTC.

The rearrangement links TRBV5-4 to TRBJ2-4, with D unresolved. This CDR3 is built from 14 residues. V was cut by 2 bases and J by 4 bases, with 10 bases left in between. Looked up from germline, CDR1 is SGHNT and CDR2 is YYREEE (reference sequence). CDR3 coding DNA: TGTGCCAGCAGCTTAGTCCCAGAAAAAAACATTCAGTACTTC. This encodes CASSLVPEKNIQYF.

J is TRBJ1-6 and V is TRBV19, with a possible D match to TRBD1 (6 bases). V lost 6 bases and J 0 bases, leaving 15 bases between the germline ends. In germline, CDR1 is LNHDA, CDR2 SQIVND (reference sequence). The CDR3 totals 17 residues. The CDR3 DNA reads TGTGCCAGTAGCCATCGACAGGAAAGCTCCTATAATTCACCCCTCCACTTT. Translating it yields CASSHRQESSYNSPLHF.

The chain combines TRBV14 with TRBJ2-3; D not resolved. V dropped 1 base and J dropped 2 bases, with 7 bases sitting between them. This CDR3 region has 14 residues. CDR1 and CDR2 (germline): SGHDN, FVKESK. The CDR3 spells CASSQGDATDTQYF. Written as DNA, the CDR3 is TGTGCCAGCAGCCAAGGAGATGCCACAGATACGCAGTATTTT.

This chain joins TRBV28 and TRBJ2-7, with TRBD1 identical over 7 bases. The CDR3 spans 15 residues. Looked up from germline, CDR1 is MDHEN and CDR2 is SYDVKM. With 5 bases clipped from V and 0 bases from J, the junction kept 7 bases outside the gene matches. CDR3 DNA sequence: TGTGCCAGCAGTCCGGGGTGGGACAGCTCCTACGAGCAGTACTTC. As protein: CASSPGWDSSYEQYF.

About this clone: The identical CDR3 is also encoded by other nucleotide sequences in the sample. The chain employs TRBV3-1 (or the pseudogene TRBV3-2) and TRBJ1-2; TRBD1 matches 8 bases. V shed 0 bases and J 3 bases; nucleotides not matched to a gene: 0. In germline, CDR1 is LGHDT, CDR2 YNNKEL (reference sequence). The CDR3 runs to 14 residues. This CDR3 reads CASSQEDRDYGYTF. The CDR3 bases are TGTGCCAGCAGCCAAGAGGACAGGGACTATGGCTACACCTTC.

This sequence joins TRBV7-2 and TRBJ1-3; D is ambiguous. The CDR3 runs to 16 residues. Germline CDR1 and CDR2: SGHTA and FQGNSA. The V end lost 6 bases, the J end lost 0 bases, and 15 bases lay between the germline ends. The CDR3 coding sequence is TGTGCCAGCAGTCGTAGCCGGCAACTCTCTGGAAACACCATATATTTT. Protein sequence: CASSRSRQLSGNTIYF.

The chain is built from TRBV28 and TRBJ2-7; 9 nucleotides match TRBD2. The V gene's germline CDR1 is MDHEN and CDR2 SYDVKM. The CDR3 consists of 15 residues. V was clipped by 6 bases and J by 2 bases; unmatched bases: 8. CDR3: CASSDLAGEAYEQYF. The CDR3, as DNA: TGTGCCAGCAGCGACTTAGCGGGAGAGGCCTACGAGCAGTACTTC.

The chain couples TRBV13 to TRBJ2-1; TRBD2 might be the D (6 bases). CDR1 is PRHDT and CDR2 is FYEKMQ in the germline V gene (reference sequence). Trimming left V 5 bases short and J 10 bases short, with 12 bases between. The CDR3 has 12 residues. As DNA, the CDR3 is TGTGCCAGCAGCCCCTTCGGAGGGGAGCAGTTCTTC. It is translated as CASSPFGGEQFF.

The chain uses TRBV30 and TRBJ1-4, with a possible D match to TRBD1 (5 bases). There are 12 residues in the CDR3. Germline loops: CDR1 GTSNPN, CDR2 SVGIG (reference sequence). V was clipped by 0 bases and J by 14 bases, with 13 bases between them. The CDR3 protein is CAWSVGTGRLFF. The CDR3 DNA follows: TGTGCCTGGAGTGTTGGGACCGGGAGGCTGTTTTTT.

This clone came up once. V is TRBV19 and J is TRBJ2-3; D uncertain. This CDR3 is built from 14 residues. CDR1 is LNHDA, CDR2 SQIVND, per germline (reference sequence). V lost 4 bases and J 2 bases, leaving 10 bases between the germline ends. The CDR3 region is CASSTQVNTDTQYF. The CDR3 DNA reads TGTGCCAGTAGTACTCAGGTGAACACAGATACGCAGTATTTT.

The chain links TRBV6-2 or TRBV6-3 to TRBJ1-1; D call uncertain. Germline-derived CDR1 and CDR2 are MNHEY and SVGEGT. The V end was cut by 2 bases, the J end by 2 bases, with 6 bases between. This CDR3 spans 13 amino acids. The CDR3: CASSYNINTEAFF. DNA of the CDR3: TGTGCCAGCAGTTACAATATCAACACTGAAGCTTTCTTT.

This chain joins TRBV12-5 and TRBJ2-1, with a possible D match to TRBD2 (5 bases). The CDR3 spans 13 residues. Germline assignment: CDR1 LGHNT and CDR2 FRNRAP. V was shortened by 6 bases and J by 7 bases, with 13 bases between the two germline ends. CDR3 sequence: CASGSSLGNEQFF. CDR3 nucleotide sequence: TGTGCTAGTGGCTCTAGCCTTGGAAATGAGCAGTTCTTC.

The genes are TRBV20-1 and TRBJ1-4; D is uncertain. Trimming stripped 3 bases from V and 8 bases from J, with 7 bases between. CDR3 length equals 11 residues. The germline gives CDR1 DFQATT, CDR2 SNEGSKA (reference sequence). The CDR3 sequence is CSASGNEKLFF. The DNA for the CDR3 is TGCAGTGCTAGCGGGAACGAAAAACTGTTTTTT.

The J gene is TRBJ1-2, the V gene TRBV4-3; D is ambiguous. The V end lost 0 bases, the J end lost 4 bases, and 9 bases lay between the germline ends. Germline loops: CDR1 LGHNA, CDR2 YSLEER. This CDR3 comprises 14 residues. In DNA form, the CDR3 reads TGCGCCAGCAGCCAAGAGGAGGGAGGCTATGGCTACACCTTC. Its translation: CASSQEEGGYGYTF.

This clone turned up a few times. The chain recombines TRBV27 with TRBJ2-3; weak D call: TRBD2 (6 bases). The CDR3 sequence is 16 residues long. V dropped 6 bases and J dropped 1 base, with 17 bases sitting between them. Germline assignment: CDR1 MNHEY and CDR2 SMNVEV (reference sequence). CDR3 DNA: TGTGCCAGCAGACTATGGGCGGGATCGCGCACAGATACGCAGTATTTT. The encoded protein is CASRLWAGSRTDTQYF.

This chain connects TRBV28 to TRBJ2-5, with a possible D match to TRBD2 (6 bases). The CDR3 is 13 residues long. The germline V gene has CDR1 MDHEN and CDR2 SYDVKM. The germline V and J ends were trimmed by 5 bases and 4 bases, with 11 bases remaining between them. The CDR3 loop is CASSAAGGETQYF. DNA of the CDR3: TGTGCCAGCAGTGCCGCCGGGGGAGAGACCCAGTACTTC.

CDR3 in amino acids: CASSSTTGGPETQYF. The CDR3 DNA sequence: TGTGCCAGCAGCTCGACCACAGGGGGCCCAGAGACCCAGTACTTC. The gene calls are TRBV11-2 and TRBJ2-5, with 9 bases matching TRBD1. Trimming cost V 4 bases and J 4 bases; bases outside gene matches: 7. Per germline, CDR1 SGHAT and CDR2 FQNNGV. The CDR3 covers 15 residues.

This clone was detected once. The chain joins TRBV27 to TRBJ1-1; D is undetermined. The CDR3 runs 14 residues. V lost 3 bases to trimming and J lost 1 base, with 9 bases between them. Germline V gives CDR1 MNHEY, CDR2 SMNVEV (reference sequence). The CDR3 region has the DNA TGTGCCAGCAGTTTCACGGAGAAGAACACTGAAGCTTTCTTT. Amino acids: CASSFTEKNTEAFF.

This chain uses TRBV7-9 with TRBJ2-7; 11 positions agree with TRBD2. V trimming: 8 bases; J trimming: 5 bases; junction bases outside the gene matches: 20. The CDR3 totals 18 residues. CDR1 is SEHNR, CDR2 FQNEAQ, per germline (reference sequence). The CDR3 sequence is CASVDQSKTSGTLDEQYF. The CDR3 DNA is TGTGCCAGCGTAGACCAATCAAAGACTAGCGGGACTCTGGACGAGCAGTACTTC.

The V call is TRBV14, the J call TRBJ2-3, with TRBD2 as a possible D gene (6 bases). CDR1 and CDR2 from the germline V gene are SGHDN and FVKESK. This CDR3 has 15 residues. Trimming removed 10 bases at V and 0 bases at J, with 17 bases between. CDR3 sequence: CATNPLSGSTDTQYF. The DNA of the CDR3 is TGTGCCACAAACCCACTTAGCGGTAGCACAGATACGCAGTATTTT. Based on the CDR3 plus reference TRBV14 and TRBJ2-3, the full variable domain is EAGVTQFPSHSVIEKGQTVTLRCDPISGHDNLYWYRRVMGKEIKFLLHFVKESKQDESGMPNNRFLAERTGGTYSTLKVQPAELEDSGVYFCATNPLSGSTDTQYFGPGTRLTVL.

The chain has TRBV11-2 and TRBJ2-3, with D perhaps TRBD2 (6 bases). The germline CDR1 and CDR2 sequences are SGHAT and FQNNGV. V dropped 5 bases and J dropped 3 bases, with 12 bases sitting between them. The length of the CDR3 is 14 residues. DNA for the CDR3: TGTGCCAGCAGCGAACGACTAGGAACAGATACGCAGTATTTT. Encoded protein: CASSERLGTDTQYF. Filled out from reference TRBV11-2 and TRBJ2-3, the complete variable domain reads EAGVAQSPRYKIIEKRQSVAFWCNPISGHATLYWYQQILGQGPKLLIQFQNNGVVDDSQLPKDRFSAERLKGVDSTLKIQPAKLEDSAVYLCASSERLGTDTQYFGPGTRLTVL.

This chain connects TRBV5-1 to TRBJ2-7, with TRBD1 as a possible D gene (6 bases). The CDR3 totals 17 residues. V lost 4 bases to trimming and J lost 2 bases, with 22 bases between them. Germline values: CDR1 SGHRS, CDR2 YFSETQ. CDR3: CASSPYPAGVGPYEQYF. The CDR3, as DNA: TGCGCCAGCAGCCCCTACCCCGCAGGGGTGGGTCCCTACGAGCAGTACTTC.

In its sample, this clone was seen a few times. The CDR3 reads CASPAGDRGIETQYF. CDR3 coding DNA: TGTGCCAGCCCCGCCGGGGACAGGGGGATTGAGACCCAGTACTTC. The rearrangement uses TRBV7-9 and TRBJ2-5; TRBD1 matches at 11 bases. Germline CDR1 SEHNR, CDR2 FQNEAQ (reference sequence). With V trimmed by 8 bases and J by 5 bases, 10 bases remained unmatched. The CDR3 consists of 15 residues.